This T cell receptor beta chain was identified during a study of blood T cell repertoires in COVID-19. Study background: From T cells, B-cell-depleted T cells, or PBMCs came the material, which was cDNA or gDNA.

Patients of the Seattle cohort, enrolled during active infection, were followed longitudinally. Methods used by the authors: Amplification with reference gene primers provided the estimates of nucleated cell counts. Profiling relied on immunoSEQ multiplex PCR, and the TCRdb table lists in-frame clones only, not all of them. V, J and clone size were drawn from that table, and D and trimming were deduced from the DNA. The table lists about 99,000 clones, 85% to 90% of them singletons. Germline lookup yields CDR1 SGHDN and CDR2 FVKESK. The CDR3 is made up of 18 amino acids. The J segment lost 8 bases and the V segment lost 0 bases, leaving 10 bases of the junction unmatched.

The rearrangement joins TRBV14 to TRBJ2-1; 13 bases map to TRBD2. The sequence was collected from a man between 50 and 59 years old with COVID-19, enrolled during active disease. Source material: peripheral blood. The DNA for the CDR3 is TGTGCCAGCAGCCAAGATTCCCCACTAGCGGGGGGGCCCGATGAGCAGTTCTTC. This sequence encodes CASSQDSPLAGGPDEQFF.